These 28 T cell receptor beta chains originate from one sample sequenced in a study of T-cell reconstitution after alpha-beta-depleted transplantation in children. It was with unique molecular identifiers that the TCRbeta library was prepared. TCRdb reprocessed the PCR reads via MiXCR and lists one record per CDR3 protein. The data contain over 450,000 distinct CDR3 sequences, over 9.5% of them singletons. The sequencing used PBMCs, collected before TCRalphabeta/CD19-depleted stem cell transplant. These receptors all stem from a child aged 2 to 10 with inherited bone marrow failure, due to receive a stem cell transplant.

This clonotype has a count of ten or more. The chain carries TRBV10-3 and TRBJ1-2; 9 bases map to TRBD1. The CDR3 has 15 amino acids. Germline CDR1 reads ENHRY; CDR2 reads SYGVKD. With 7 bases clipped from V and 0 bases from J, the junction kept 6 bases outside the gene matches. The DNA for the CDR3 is TGTGCCATCACCCTAGGACAGGGGACTAACTATGGCTACACCTTC. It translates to CAITLGQGTNYGYTF.

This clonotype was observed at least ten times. In DNA, the CDR3 is TGCAGCACCGGGACTAGCGGACTCAATGAGCAGTTCTTC. Its protein product is CSTGTSGLNEQFF. The chain recombines TRBV20-1 with TRBJ2-1; TRBD2 agrees at 11 bases. Germline V lookup: CDR1 DFQATT, CDR2 SNEGSKA (reference sequence). The CDR3 totals 13 residues.

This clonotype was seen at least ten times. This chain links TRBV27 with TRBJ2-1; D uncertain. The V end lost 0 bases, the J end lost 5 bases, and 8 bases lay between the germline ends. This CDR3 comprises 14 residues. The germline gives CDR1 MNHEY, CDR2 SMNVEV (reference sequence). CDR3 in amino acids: CASSLSAFDNEQFF. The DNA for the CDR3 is TGTGCCAGCAGTTTATCGGCCTTCGACAATGAGCAGTTCTTC.

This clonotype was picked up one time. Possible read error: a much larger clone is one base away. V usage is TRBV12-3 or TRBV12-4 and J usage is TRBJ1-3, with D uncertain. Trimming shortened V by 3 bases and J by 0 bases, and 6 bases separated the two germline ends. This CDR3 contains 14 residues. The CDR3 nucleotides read TGTGCCAGCAGTTTCGCAGTCTCTGGAAACACCATATATTTT. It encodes CASSFAVSGNTIYF.

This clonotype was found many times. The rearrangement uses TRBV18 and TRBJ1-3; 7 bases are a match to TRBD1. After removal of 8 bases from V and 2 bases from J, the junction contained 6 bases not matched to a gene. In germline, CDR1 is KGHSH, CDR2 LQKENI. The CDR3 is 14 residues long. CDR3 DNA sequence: TGTGCCAGCACCGGGACAGTTCCTGGAAACACCATATATTTT. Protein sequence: CASTGTVPGNTIYF.

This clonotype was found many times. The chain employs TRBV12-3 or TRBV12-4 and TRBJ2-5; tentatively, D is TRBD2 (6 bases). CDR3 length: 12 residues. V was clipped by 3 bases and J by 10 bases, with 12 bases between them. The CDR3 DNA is TGTGCCAGCAGTTTGGCCCTCGGGAGCCAGTACTTC. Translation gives CASSLALGSQYF.

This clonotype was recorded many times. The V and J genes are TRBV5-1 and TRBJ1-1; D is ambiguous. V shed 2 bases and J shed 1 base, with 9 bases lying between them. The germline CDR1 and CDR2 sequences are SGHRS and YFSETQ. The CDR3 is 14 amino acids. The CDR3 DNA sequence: TGCGCCAGCAGCTTACAGAGCTCGAACACTGAAGCTTTCTTT. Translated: CASSLQSSNTEAFF.

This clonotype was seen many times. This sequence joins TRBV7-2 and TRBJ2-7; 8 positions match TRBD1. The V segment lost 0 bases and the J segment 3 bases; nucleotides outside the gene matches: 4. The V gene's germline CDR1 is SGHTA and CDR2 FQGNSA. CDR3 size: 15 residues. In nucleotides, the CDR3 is TGTGCCAGCAGCTTAGCGGACAGGGTTGACTACGAGCAGTACTTC. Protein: CASSLADRVDYEQYF.

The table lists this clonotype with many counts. CDR3 sequence: CSASLGWGQGGYNEQFF. Here the CDR3 DNA reads TGCAGTGCTAGTCTCGGGTGGGGGCAGGGGGGCTACAATGAGCAGTTCTTC. The rearrangement joins TRBV20-1 to TRBJ2-1; a weak D match, TRBD1 (7 bases). In germline, CDR1 is DFQATT, CDR2 SNEGSKA (reference sequence). Between the trimmed V and J ends, which lost 3 bases and 3 bases, there was a span of 21 bases. The CDR3 is 17 residues long.

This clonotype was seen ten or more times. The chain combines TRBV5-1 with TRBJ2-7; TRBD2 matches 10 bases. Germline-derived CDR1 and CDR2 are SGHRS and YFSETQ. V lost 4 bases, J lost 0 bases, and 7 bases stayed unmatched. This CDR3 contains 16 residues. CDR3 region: CASSPNSGRLSYEQYF. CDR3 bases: TGCGCCAGCAGCCCGAATAGCGGGAGGCTCTCCTACGAGCAGTACTTC.

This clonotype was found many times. The DNA of the CDR3 is TGTGCCACCAGCAGAGATCTATTGAAGTCCTACAATGAGCAGTTCTTC. It translates to CATSRDLLKSYNEQFF. This sequence joins TRBV15 and TRBJ2-1; unclear D gene. This CDR3 contains 16 residues. Looked up from germline, CDR1 is LNHNV and CDR2 is YYDKDF (reference sequence). V lost 0 bases and J 1 base, leaving 10 bases between the germline ends.

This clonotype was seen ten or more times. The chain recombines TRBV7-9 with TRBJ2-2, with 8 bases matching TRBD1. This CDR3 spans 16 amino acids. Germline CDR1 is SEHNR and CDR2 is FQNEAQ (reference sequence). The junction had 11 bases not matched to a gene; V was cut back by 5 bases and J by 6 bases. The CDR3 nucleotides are TGTGCCAGCAGCCGAGTTGGACAGGGAACGGCCGGGGAGCTGTTTTTT. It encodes CASSRVGQGTAGELFF.

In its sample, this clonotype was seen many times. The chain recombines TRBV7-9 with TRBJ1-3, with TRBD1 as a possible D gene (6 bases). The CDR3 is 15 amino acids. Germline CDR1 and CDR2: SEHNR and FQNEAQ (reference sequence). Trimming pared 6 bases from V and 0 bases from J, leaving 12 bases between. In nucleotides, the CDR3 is TGTGCCAGCAGAGCAGGGGCCTACTCTGGAAACACCATATATTTT. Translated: CASRAGAYSGNTIYF.

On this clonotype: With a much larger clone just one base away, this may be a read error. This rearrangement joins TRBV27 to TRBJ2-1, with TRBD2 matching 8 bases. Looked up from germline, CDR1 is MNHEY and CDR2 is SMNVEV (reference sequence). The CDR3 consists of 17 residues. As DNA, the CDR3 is TGTGCCAGCAGTTTATTAGCCCTGGGACTAGTGGGAAATGAGGAGTTCTTC. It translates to CASSLLALGLVGNEEFF.

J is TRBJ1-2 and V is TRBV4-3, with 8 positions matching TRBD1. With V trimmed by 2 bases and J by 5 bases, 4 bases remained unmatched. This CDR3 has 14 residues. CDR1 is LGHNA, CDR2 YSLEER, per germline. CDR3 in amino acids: CASSQQGARYGYTF. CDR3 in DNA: TGCGCCAGCAGCCAACAGGGGGCACGGTATGGCTACACCTTC.

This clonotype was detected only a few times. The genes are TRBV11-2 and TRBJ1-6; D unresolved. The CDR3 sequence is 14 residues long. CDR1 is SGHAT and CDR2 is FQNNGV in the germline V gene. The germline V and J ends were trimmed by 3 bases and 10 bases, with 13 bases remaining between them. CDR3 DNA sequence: TGTGCCAGCAGCTTTCTCCGGGTTGAATCACCCCTCCACTTT. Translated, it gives CASSFLRVESPLHF.

CDR3: CSARDWREGPPDTQYF. CDR3 nucleotide sequence: TGCAGTGCTAGAGATTGGCGGGAGGGCCCCCCAGATACGCAGTATTTT. This chain uses TRBV20-1 with TRBJ2-3, with 9 bases fitting TRBD2. Germline V lookup: CDR1 DFQATT, CDR2 SNEGSKA (reference sequence). V lost 0 bases, J lost 4 bases, and 8 bases stayed unmatched. The CDR3 runs 16 residues.

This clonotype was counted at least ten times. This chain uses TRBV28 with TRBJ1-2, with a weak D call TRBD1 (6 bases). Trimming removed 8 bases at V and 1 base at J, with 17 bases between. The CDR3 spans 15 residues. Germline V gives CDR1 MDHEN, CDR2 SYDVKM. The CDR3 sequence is CASFHAEGVNYGYTF. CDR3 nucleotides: TGTGCCAGCTTTCACGCGGAGGGGGTTAACTATGGCTACACCTTC.

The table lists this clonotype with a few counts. This CDR3 reads CAWSISVADTQYF. CDR3 DNA: TGTGCCTGGAGCATCAGCGTCGCAGATACGCAGTATTTT. The chain joins TRBV30 to TRBJ2-3, with D hard to call. V lost 3 bases to trimming and J lost 4 bases, with 11 bases between them. In germline, CDR1 is GTSNPN, CDR2 SVGIG (reference sequence). The CDR3 has 13 amino acids.

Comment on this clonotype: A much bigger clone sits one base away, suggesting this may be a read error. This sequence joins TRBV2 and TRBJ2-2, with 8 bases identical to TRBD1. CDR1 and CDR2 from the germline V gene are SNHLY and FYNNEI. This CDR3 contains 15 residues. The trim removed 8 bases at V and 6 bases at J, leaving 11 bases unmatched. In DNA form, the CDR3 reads TGTGCCAGCCAACTGGGACAGGTGTACCCCGGGGAGCTGTTTTTT. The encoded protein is CASQLGQVYPGELFF.

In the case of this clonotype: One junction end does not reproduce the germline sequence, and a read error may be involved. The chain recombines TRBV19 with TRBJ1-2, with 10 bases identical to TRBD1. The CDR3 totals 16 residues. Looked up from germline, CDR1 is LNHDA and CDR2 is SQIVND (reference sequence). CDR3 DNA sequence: TGTGCCAGTAGCCTCATCCCGGGACAGGGGTTCTATGGCCACACCTTC. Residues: CASSLIPGQGFYGHTF.

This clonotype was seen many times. The CDR3 protein is CASSLGFGTDTQYF. The CDR3 DNA reads as TGTGCCAGCAGTTTAGGTTTCGGCACAGATACGCAGTATTTT. The chain links TRBV12-3 or TRBV12-4 to TRBJ2-3; D gene unclear. V dropped 1 base and J dropped 1 base, with 6 bases sitting between them. CDR3 length: 14 residues.

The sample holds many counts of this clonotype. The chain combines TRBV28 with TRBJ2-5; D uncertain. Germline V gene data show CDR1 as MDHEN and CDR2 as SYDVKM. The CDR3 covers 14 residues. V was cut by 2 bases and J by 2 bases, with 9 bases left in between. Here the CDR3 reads CASSLLQSQETQYF. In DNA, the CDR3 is TGTGCCAGCAGTTTACTCCAGAGTCAAGAGACCCAGTACTTC.

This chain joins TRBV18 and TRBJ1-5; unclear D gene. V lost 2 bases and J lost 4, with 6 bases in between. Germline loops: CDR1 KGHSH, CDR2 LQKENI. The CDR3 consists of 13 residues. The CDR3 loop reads CASSPGQNQPQHF. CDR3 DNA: TGTGCCAGCTCACCAGGCCAGAATCAGCCCCAGCATTTT.

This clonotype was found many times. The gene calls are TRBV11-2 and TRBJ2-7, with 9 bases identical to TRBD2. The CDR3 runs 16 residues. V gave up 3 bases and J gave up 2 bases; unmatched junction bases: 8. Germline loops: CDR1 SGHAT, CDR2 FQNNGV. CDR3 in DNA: TGTGCCAGCAGCTTGGAACTAGCGGGTCAGACCTACGAGCAGTACTTC. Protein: CASSLELAGQTYEQYF.

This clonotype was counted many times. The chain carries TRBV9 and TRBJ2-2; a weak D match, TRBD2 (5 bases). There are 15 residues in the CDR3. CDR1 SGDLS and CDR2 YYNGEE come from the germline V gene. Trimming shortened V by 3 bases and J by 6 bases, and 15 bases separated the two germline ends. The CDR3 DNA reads TGTGCCAGCAGCGGATCAAGGGCTAGCTCCGGGGAGCTGTTTTTT. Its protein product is CASSGSRASSGELFF. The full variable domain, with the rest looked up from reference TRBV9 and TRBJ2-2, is DSGVTQTPKHLITATGQRVTLRCSPRSGDLSVYWYQQSLDQGLQFLIQYYNGEERAKGNILERFSAQQFPDLHSELNLSSLELGDSALYFCASSGSRASSGELFFGEGSRLTVL.

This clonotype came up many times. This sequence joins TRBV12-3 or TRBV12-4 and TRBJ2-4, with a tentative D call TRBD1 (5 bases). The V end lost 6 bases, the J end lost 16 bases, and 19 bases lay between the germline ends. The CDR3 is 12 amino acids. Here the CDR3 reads CASSTDRKTPYF. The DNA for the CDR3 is TGTGCCAGCAGCACAGACAGAAAGACACCCTACTTC.

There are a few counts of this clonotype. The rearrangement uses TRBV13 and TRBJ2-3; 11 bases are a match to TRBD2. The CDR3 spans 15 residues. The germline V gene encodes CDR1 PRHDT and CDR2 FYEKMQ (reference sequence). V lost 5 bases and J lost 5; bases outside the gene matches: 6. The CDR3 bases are TGTGCCAGCAGCCACCGCGGACTAGCGGGAGATACGCAGTATTTT. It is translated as CASSHRGLAGDTQYF.